Below are 5 T cell receptor beta chains sequenced from a single sample in a study of cytomegalovirus exposure and HLA in healthy donors. PCR employed 60 Vbeta and 13 Jbeta primers. Data came from immunoSEQ multiplex PCR; TCRdb stores just in-frame clones and leaves some out. This table has about 93,000 clones, roughly 79% appearing once. The sample comprised PBMCs. Receptors were obtained from a man aged 30-40 years in good health and CMV-seronegative.

The rearrangement uses TRBV19 and TRBJ2-2, with no clear D. The CDR3 covers 12 residues. Germline CDR1 is LNHDA and CDR2 is SQIVND (reference sequence). With 3 bases removed from V and 7 bases from J, the gap between germline ends came to 6 bases. CDR3 in amino acids: CASSINLGELFF. The CDR3 DNA sequence: TGTGCCAGTAGTATTAATCTCGGGGAGCTGTTTTTT.

The chain employs TRBV5-1 and TRBJ1-2; 10 nucleotides line up with TRBD1. This CDR3 has 16 residues. Germline V gene lookup returns CDR1 SGHRS and CDR2 YFSETQ. Unmatched junction bases numbered 10, after V lost 1 base and J lost 7 bases. This chain's CDR3 is CASSLKPGQGRGGYTF. The DNA for the CDR3 is TGCGCCAGCAGCTTGAAACCGGGACAGGGGAGGGGTGGCTACACCTTC.

The V gene is TRBV10-1, the J gene TRBJ2-4, with no clear D. The V end lost 2 bases, the J end lost 0 bases, and 8 bases lay between the germline ends. This CDR3 contains 15 residues. From germline, CDR1 is WNHNN and CDR2 SYGVQD (reference sequence). The CDR3 spells CASSEAVLAKNIQYF. CDR3 nucleotide sequence: TGCGCCAGCAGTGAGGCGGTGTTAGCCAAAAACATTCAGTACTTC.

V and J are TRBV19 and TRBJ1-1; 9 bases line up with TRBD1. CDR1 LNHDA and CDR2 SQIVND come from the germline V gene (reference sequence). CDR3 size: 15 residues. V trimming: 4 bases; J trimming: 7 bases; junction bases outside the gene matches: 10. CDR3 region: CASSRFKTGGSEAFF. For the CDR3, the DNA is TGTGCCAGTAGTAGATTCAAGACAGGGGGTAGTGAAGCTTTCTTT.

The sample holds a few counts of this clone. The V gene is TRBV7-3, the J gene TRBJ1-6; D unresolved. Germline CDR1 SGHTA, CDR2 FQGTGA. Trimming cost V 3 bases and J 8 bases, with 8 bases left between them. The CDR3 contains 13 residues. This CDR3 is CASSLAGDSPLHF. DNA for the CDR3: TGTGCCAGCAGCTTGGCAGGTGATTCACCCCTCCACTTT.